One and the same sample provided the 18 T cell receptor beta chains below, sequenced in a study of blood T cell repertoires in COVID-19. Here immunoSEQ multiplex PCR was the method, and the copy in TCRdb shows in-frame clones only, minus some. The sample has about 78,000 clones, around nine tenths seen once. Material: peripheral blood. These receptors were taken from a man over 45 with active or convalescent COVID-19.

The V call is TRBV7-9, the J call TRBJ2-5; TRBD1 matches 7 bases. Germline CDR1 and CDR2: SEHNR and FQNEAQ (reference sequence). After removal of 7 bases from V and 1 base from J, the junction contained 3 bases not matched to a gene. There are 13 residues in the CDR3. The CDR3 nucleotides read TGTGCCAGCACCGGACAGGTCCAAGAGACCCAGTACTTC. This encodes CASTGQVQETQYF.

The chain uses TRBV14 and TRBJ2-5; 13 bases are shared with TRBD2. The junction had 4 bases not matched to a gene; V was cut back by 1 base and J by 8 bases. Germline assignment: CDR1 SGHDN and CDR2 FVKESK. This CDR3 comprises 15 residues. The CDR3 here is CASSQGTSGGDTQYF. The CDR3 DNA reads as TGTGCCAGCAGCCAAGGAACTAGCGGGGGGGATACCCAGTACTTC.

This chain joins TRBV2 and TRBJ2-6; weak D call: TRBD2 (5 bases). The germline CDR1 and CDR2 sequences are SNHLY and FYNNEI. The CDR3 has 13 amino acids. With 8 bases removed from V and 0 bases from J, the gap between germline ends came to 5 bases. CDR3: CASGSSGANVLTF. The CDR3 coding sequence is TGTGCCAGCGGGAGCTCTGGGGCCAACGTCCTGACTTTC.

The V gene is TRBV4-3, the J gene TRBJ1-1, with D hard to call. The CDR3 is 14 residues long. Germline-derived CDR1 and CDR2 are LGHNA and YSLEER. V was pared by 0 bases and J by 5 bases, with 10 bases between. This CDR3 is CASSQDFEVTEAFF. In DNA form, the CDR3 reads TGCGCCAGCAGCCAAGATTTCGAGGTTACTGAAGCTTTCTTT.

The chain uses TRBV28 and TRBJ1-4; TRBD1 matches at 9 bases. Trimming took 4 bases from V and 7 from J; bases not matched to a gene: 4. CDR1 is MDHEN and CDR2 is SYDVKM in the germline V gene. The CDR3 has 14 residues. For the CDR3, the DNA is TGTGCCAGCAGTTGGACAGGGGTCCGTGAAAAACTGTTTTTT. This translates into CASSWTGVREKLFF.

The chain employs TRBV11-2 and TRBJ2-2; TRBD2 matches at 7 bases. V lost 0 bases to trimming and J lost 4 bases; unmatched junction nucleotides: 2. CDR1 and CDR2 (germline): SGHAT, FQNNGV. The length of the CDR3 is 15 residues. The CDR3 loop reads CASSLDPGGTGELFF. The CDR3 DNA follows: TGTGCCAGCAGCTTAGATCCGGGGGGCACCGGGGAGCTGTTTTTT.

The chain combines TRBV19 with TRBJ2-3; 8 nucleotides agree with TRBD2. Losses at the gene ends were 6 bases for V and 5 bases for J; bases not matched to a gene: 10. From germline, CDR1 is LNHDA and CDR2 SQIVND (reference sequence). The CDR3 length is 15 residues. CDR3 nucleotides: TGTGCCAGTAGCAATAGCGGGGCGGCGGGAGATACGCAGTATTTT. Amino acids: CASSNSGAAGDTQYF.

This clone was counted only a few times. This chain connects TRBV19 to TRBJ1-5; 7 bases line up with TRBD1. The CDR3 totals 14 residues. V lost 5 bases and J lost 6; bases outside the gene matches: 7. Germline values: CDR1 LNHDA, CDR2 SQIVND (reference sequence). The CDR3 loop reads CASSVTGAGQPQHF. Here the CDR3 DNA reads TGTGCCAGTAGTGTAACAGGGGCTGGTCAGCCCCAGCATTTT.

This sequence joins TRBV28 and TRBJ1-3; D gene unclear. Germline CDR1 reads MDHEN; CDR2 reads SYDVKM. The CDR3 has 12 amino acids. The V gene lost 7 bases and the J gene lost 1 base, with 5 bases spanning the gap. The CDR3 loop is CASISSGNTIYF. The CDR3 nucleotides read TGTGCCAGCATCAGTTCTGGAAACACCATATATTTT.

This chain joins TRBV18 and TRBJ2-3, with 7 bases that match TRBD2. The CDR3 is 16 amino acids. CDR1 and CDR2 (germline): KGHSH, LQKENI. With 0 bases clipped from V and 1 base from J, the junction kept 4 bases outside the gene matches. The CDR3 region has the DNA TGTGCCAGCTCACCACCGGGGCTAGCGGGCACAGATACGCAGTATTTT. Translated, it gives CASSPPGLAGTDTQYF.

The chain employs TRBV6-4 and TRBJ2-7, with 7 bases aligning to TRBD2. The J segment lost 3 bases and the V segment lost 4 bases, leaving 9 bases of the junction unmatched. From germline, CDR1 is MRHNA and CDR2 SNTAGT. This CDR3 contains 15 residues. The CDR3 nucleotides read TGTGCCAGCAGTGCGGGGGGTCTCCGAAACTACGAGCAGTACGTC. Translating gives CASSAGGLRNYEQYV.

This clone was found a few times. This rearrangement joins TRBV27 to TRBJ1-1; the D gene is possibly TRBD1 (6 bases). Trimming pared 1 base from V and 2 bases from J, leaving 8 bases between. This CDR3 is built from 14 residues. Germline CDR1 MNHEY, CDR2 SMNVEV (reference sequence). CDR3 nucleotide sequence: TGTGCCAGCAGTTTATTGGACAGTAACACTGAAGCTTTCTTT. Amino acid sequence: CASSLLDSNTEAFF.

The chain is built from TRBV6-2 or TRBV6-3 and TRBJ1-5; 7 bases are a match to TRBD1. The germline V gene has CDR1 MNHEY and CDR2 SVGEGT. The CDR3 totals 14 residues. With V trimmed by 4 bases and J by 1 base, 1 base remained unmatched. In DNA, the CDR3 is TGTGCCAGCAGTTGGACAGGAAGCAATCAGCCCCAGCATTTT. Translated: CASSWTGSNQPQHF.

This clone was detected once. The V and J genes are TRBV12-3 or TRBV12-4 and TRBJ1-1, with 7 bases fitting TRBD1. With V trimmed by 6 bases and J by 4 bases, 5 bases remained unmatched. This CDR3 spans 13 amino acids. CDR3 DNA: TGTGCCAGCAGCTCACAGGGGATCACTGAAGCTTTCTTT. Translation gives CASSSQGITEAFF.

The J gene is TRBJ2-2, the V gene TRBV28, with 8 positions matching TRBD2. V lost 7 bases, J lost 4 bases, and 8 bases stayed unmatched. The CDR3 covers 15 residues. Germline V CDR1 and CDR2: MDHEN, SYDVKM. The CDR3 nucleotides are TGTGCCAGCACCTCCGGGGGGGCCGGCACCGGGGAGCTGTTTTTT. Amino acid sequence: CASTSGGAGTGELFF.

The V gene is TRBV5-1, the J gene TRBJ2-3; the match to TRBD2 covers 14 bases. V dropped 3 bases and J dropped 4; count of bases not matched to a gene: 10. The V gene's germline CDR1 is SGHRS and CDR2 YFSETQ. The length of the CDR3 is 18 residues. The CDR3 reads CASSSGTSGGPGADTQYF. CDR3 DNA: TGCGCCAGCAGCTCCGGGACTAGCGGGGGCCCGGGGGCAGATACGCAGTATTTT.

The V call is TRBV25-1, the J call TRBJ2-3, with 10 nucleotides matching TRBD1. The CDR3 length is 15 residues. CDR1 and CDR2 from the germline V gene are MGHDK and SYGVNS. Trimming removed 5 bases from V and 0 bases from J; junction bases left unmatched: 2. This CDR3 is CASSKTGGSTDTQYF. The CDR3 DNA sequence: TGTGCCAGCAGTAAGACAGGGGGCAGCACAGATACGCAGTATTTT. The full variable domain, its missing parts supplied by reference TRBV25-1 and TRBJ2-3, is EADIYQTPRYLVIGTGKKITLECSQTMGHDKMYWYQQDPGMELHLIHYSYGVNSTEKGDLSSESTVSRIRTEHFPLTLESARPSHTSQYLCASSKTGGSTDTQYFGPGTRLTVL.

The chain carries TRBV7-2 and TRBJ2-3; 10 nucleotides line up with TRBD2. This CDR3 has 17 residues. Germline CDR1 is SGHTA and CDR2 is FQGNSA. J lost 2 bases, V lost 1 base, and 6 bases had no gene match. The CDR3 DNA is TGTGCCAGCAGCTTAGTGCCCAGCGGGGGGGCCACAGATACGCAGTATTTT. It is translated as CASSLVPSGGATDTQYF.